The entry below describes one T cell receptor beta chain. This sample also contains other DNA sequences that code for the same CDR3. This entry belongs to a study of blood T cell repertoires in COVID-19. Study-level background: Some COVID-19 samples were acute and others convalescent; all came from the United States, Italy and Spain.

Authors' data handling: Cell counts per sample came from amplifying reference gene primers. Profiling relied on immunoSEQ multiplex PCR, and the TCRdb table lists in-frame clones only, not all of them. D and trimming were read from the DNA, whereas the V and J calls and clone size are those reported in that table. The sample lists 110,000 to 150,000 clones, over 75% occurring once. The CDR3 is 13 amino acids. V was pared by 0 bases and J by 2 bases, with 5 bases between. CDR1 and CDR2 from the germline V gene are MNHEY and SVGAGI. The source is a middle-aged man with acute or convalescent COVID-19. Source material: peripheral blood. The V call is TRBV6-5, the J call TRBJ2-7; no reliable D call. The CDR3 sequence: CASSYSSAYEQYF. The CDR3 DNA reads as TGTGCCAGCAGTTACTCCTCCGCCTACGAGCAGTACTTC.